This paragraph covers one TCR beta chain sequence. The germline V gene has CDR1 SGHTA and CDR2 FQGNSA. This CDR3 comprises 14 residues. This specimen belongs to a study of T cells expressing NK-cell markers. After re-calling the 5' RACE reads, TCRdb lists one entry per CDR3 protein, DNA absent. The repertoire table contains a few hundred thousand distinct CDR3 sequences. This TCR was sampled from a man aged 18-30 years in good health. The chain carries TRBV7-2 and TRBJ2-5; absent DNA, TCRdb's TRBD1 call cannot be checked. Sequences were obtained from blood T cells: a sorted CD56 or NKG2C T cell subset, CD4+ or CD8+ T cells, or bulk PBMC T cells (not recorded which). CDR3 protein: CASSYEGLGKTQYF.